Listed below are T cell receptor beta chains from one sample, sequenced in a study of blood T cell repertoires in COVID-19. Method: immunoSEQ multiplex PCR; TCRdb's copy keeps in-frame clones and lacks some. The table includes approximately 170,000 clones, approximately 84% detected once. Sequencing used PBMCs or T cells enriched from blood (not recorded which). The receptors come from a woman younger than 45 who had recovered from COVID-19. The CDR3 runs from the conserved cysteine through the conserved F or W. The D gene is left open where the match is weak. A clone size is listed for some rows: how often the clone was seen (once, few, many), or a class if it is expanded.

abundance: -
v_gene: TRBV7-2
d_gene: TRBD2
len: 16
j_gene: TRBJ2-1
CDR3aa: CASSSSGTSPFNEQFF

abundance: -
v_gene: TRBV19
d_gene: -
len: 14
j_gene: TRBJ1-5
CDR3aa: CASETGGRGQPQHF

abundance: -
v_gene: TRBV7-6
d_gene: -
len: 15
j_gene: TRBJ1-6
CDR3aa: CASKTEFLARSPLHF

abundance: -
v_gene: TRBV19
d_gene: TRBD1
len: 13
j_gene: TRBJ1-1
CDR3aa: CASSIEGTGRAFF

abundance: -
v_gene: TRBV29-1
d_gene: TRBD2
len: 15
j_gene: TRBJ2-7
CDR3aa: CSVEDPASGSYEQYF

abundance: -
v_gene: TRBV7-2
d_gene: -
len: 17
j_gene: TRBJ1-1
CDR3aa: CASSTPPGQTTGTEAFF

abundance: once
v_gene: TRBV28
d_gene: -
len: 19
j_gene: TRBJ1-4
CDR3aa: CASSLYTAPRGATNEKLFF

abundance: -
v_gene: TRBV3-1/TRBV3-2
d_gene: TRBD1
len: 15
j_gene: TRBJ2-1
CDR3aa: CASSQGTGSRNEQFF

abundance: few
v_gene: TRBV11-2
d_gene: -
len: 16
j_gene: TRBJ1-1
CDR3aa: CASSLVGGAGYTEAFF

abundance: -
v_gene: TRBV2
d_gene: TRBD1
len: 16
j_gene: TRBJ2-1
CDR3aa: CASSRETGALDNEQFF

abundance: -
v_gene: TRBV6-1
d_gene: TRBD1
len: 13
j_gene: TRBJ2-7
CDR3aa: CASSETGVDEQYF

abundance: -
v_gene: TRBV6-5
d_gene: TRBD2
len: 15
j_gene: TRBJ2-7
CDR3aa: CASRGGLAGVDEQYF

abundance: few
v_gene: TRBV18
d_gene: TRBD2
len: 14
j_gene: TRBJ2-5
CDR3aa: CASSPLAVGETQYF

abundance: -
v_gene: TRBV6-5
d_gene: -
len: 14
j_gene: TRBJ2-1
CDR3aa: CASSLDGVVNEQFF

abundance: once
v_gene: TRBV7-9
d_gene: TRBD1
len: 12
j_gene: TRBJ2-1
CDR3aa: CASSQPGTGKVF

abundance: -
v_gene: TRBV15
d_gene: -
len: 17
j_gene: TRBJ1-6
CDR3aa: CATSRAQGLTYNSPLHF

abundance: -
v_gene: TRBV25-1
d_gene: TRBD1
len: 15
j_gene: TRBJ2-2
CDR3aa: CASRRQGLDTGELFF

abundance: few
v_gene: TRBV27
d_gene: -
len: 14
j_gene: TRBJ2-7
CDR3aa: CASSPRGTAYEQYF

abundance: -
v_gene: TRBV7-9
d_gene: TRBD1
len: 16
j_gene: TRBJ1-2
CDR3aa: CASSHHVDRVRYGYTF

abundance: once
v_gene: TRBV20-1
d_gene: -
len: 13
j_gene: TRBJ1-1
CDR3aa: CSASAVVNTEAFF

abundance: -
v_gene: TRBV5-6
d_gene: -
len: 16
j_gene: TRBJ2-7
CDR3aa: CASSLGPGKIPYEQYF

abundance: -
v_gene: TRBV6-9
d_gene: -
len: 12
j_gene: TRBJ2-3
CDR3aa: CASSSTRYTQYF

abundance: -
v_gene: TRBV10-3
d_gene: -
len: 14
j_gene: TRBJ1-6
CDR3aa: CAISGGRGISPLHF

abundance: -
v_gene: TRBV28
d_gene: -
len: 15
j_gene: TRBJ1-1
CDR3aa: CASSSGGATNTEAFF

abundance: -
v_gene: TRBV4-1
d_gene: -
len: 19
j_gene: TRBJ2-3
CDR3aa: CASSQDRERSNWSTDTQYF

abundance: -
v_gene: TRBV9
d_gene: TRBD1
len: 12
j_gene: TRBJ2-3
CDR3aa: CASSEGAMPQYF

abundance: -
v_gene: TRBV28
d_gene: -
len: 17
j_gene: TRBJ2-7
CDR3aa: CASSPITPGSAIYEQYF

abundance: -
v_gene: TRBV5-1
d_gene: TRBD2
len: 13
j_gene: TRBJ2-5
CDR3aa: CATSGGTAETQYF

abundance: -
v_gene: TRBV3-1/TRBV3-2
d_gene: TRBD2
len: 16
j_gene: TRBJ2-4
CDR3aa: CASSGGTSGPRGIQYF

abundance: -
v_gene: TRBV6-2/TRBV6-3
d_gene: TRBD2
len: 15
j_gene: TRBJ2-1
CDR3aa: CASSYLGLADNEQFF

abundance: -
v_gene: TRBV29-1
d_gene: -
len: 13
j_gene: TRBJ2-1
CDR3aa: CSESGEHYNEQFF